This TCR beta chain derives from a study of T cell responses to AZD1222 COVID-19 vaccine. The table came from immunoSEQ multiplex PCR; TCRdb's copy has only in-frame clones and leaves some out. Counted here are 150,000 to 200,000 clones, about 91% occurring once; the ten biggest clones make up 1% to 1.4%. The CDR3 sequence is 17 residues long. V trimming: 4 bases; J trimming: 9 bases; junction bases outside the gene matches: 15. Germline assignment: CDR1 SEHNR and CDR2 FQNEAQ (reference sequence). Note on this clone: Its cognate antigen is unknown.

Investigators merged groups given second doses at roughly 4 or roughly 12 weeks. Overall study results and limits: Possibly, clonal diversity was underestimated; donors were largely white British and included more females. None of the repertoires were sampled until the peak T cell response had passed. Spike as a whole was targeted by vaccine-associated CD4 TCRs, dominant at 160-218 and 743-854.

The J gene is TRBJ2-1, the V gene TRBV7-9; 10 bases agree with TRBD1. The sequenced sample was peripheral blood, obtained 28 days after the second AZD1222 dose. The sequence was collected from an adult who received the AZD1222 COVID-19 vaccine. The CDR3 coding sequence is TGTGCCAGCAGCTCAAGTCTCGGGACAGGGGCATTCGGTGAGCAGTTCTTC. Translation gives CASSSSLGTGAFGEQFF. The full variable domain, its missing parts supplied by reference TRBV7-9 and TRBJ2-1, is DTGVSQNPRHKITKRGQNVTFRCDPISEHNRLYWYRQTLGQGPEFLTYFQNEAQLEKSRLLSDRFSAERPKGSFSTLEIQRTEQGDSAMYLCASSSSLGTGAFGEQFFGPGTRLTVL.